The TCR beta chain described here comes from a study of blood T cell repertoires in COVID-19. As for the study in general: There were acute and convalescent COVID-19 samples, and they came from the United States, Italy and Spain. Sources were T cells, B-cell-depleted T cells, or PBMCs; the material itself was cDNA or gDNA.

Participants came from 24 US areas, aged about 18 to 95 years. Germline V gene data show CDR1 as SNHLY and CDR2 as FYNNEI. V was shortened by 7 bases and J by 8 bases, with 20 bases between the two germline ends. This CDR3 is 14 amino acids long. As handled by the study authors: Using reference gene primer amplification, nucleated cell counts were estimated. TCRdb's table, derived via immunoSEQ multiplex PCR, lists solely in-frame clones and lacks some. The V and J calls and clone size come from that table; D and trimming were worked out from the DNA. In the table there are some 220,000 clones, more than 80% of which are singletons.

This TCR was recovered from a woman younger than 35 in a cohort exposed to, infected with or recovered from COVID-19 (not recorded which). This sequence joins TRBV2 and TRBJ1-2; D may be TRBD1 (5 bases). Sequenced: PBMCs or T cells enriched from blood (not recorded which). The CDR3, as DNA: TGTGCCAGCACCGGGTCGGGGGTCGGGGGAGGCTACACCTTC. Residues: CASTGSGVGGGYTF.